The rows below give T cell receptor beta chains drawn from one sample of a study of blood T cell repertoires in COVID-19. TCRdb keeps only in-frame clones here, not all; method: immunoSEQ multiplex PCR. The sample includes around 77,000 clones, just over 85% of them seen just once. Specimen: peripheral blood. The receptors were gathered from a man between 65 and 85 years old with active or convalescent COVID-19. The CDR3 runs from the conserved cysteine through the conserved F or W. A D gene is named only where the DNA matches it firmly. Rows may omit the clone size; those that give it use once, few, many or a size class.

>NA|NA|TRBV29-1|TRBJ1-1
TGCAGCGTTCACAAGCAGGTAGACACTGAAGCTTTCTTT
CSVHKQVDTEAFF
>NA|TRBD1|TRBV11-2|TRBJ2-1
TGTGCCAGCAGCTCCCGGACAGGGGGGACGATAAATGAGCAGTTCTTC
CASSSRTGGTINEQFF
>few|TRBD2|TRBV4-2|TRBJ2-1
TGTGCCAGCAGCCCGGGACAGGTCTCGGGACTAGCGGGAGAGTGGGGTGAGCAGTTCTTC
CASSPGQVSGLAGEWGEQFF
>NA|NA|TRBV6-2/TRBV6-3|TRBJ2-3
TGTGCCAGCAGATACCAAGATACGCAGTATTTT
CASRYQDTQYF
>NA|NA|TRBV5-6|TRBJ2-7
TGTGCCAGCAGCGTAGGACAGACCTACGAGCAGTACTTC
CASSVGQTYEQYF
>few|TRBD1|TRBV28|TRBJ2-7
TGTGCCAGCACCCCCTATCTCAGGGGGTCGTTATACGAGCAGTACTTC
CASTPYLRGSLYEQYF
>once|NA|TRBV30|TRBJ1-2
TGTGCCTGTAGCCGGCCTTTCTATGGCTACACCTTC
CACSRPFYGYTF
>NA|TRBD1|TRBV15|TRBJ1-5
TGTGCCACCAGCTGGGGACAGGTCAATCAGCCCCAGCATTTT
CATSWGQVNQPQHF
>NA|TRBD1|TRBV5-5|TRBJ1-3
TGTGCCAGCAGCCAAGGACAGGGCGGAGGAAACACCATATATTTT
CASSQGQGGGNTIYF
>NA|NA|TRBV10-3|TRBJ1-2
TGTGCCATCAGTGAACAAGTTAACTATGGCTACACCTTC
CAISEQVNYGYTF
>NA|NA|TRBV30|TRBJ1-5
TGTGCCTGGAGTGCCTCCCAGGATCAGCCCCAGCATTTT
CAWSASQDQPQHF
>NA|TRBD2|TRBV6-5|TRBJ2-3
TGTGCCAGCAGCTCTAGCGGGAGCCCAGATACGCAGTATTTT
CASSSSGSPDTQYF
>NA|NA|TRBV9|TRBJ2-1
TGTGCCAGCAGCGTAGCACAGAACTCCTACAATGAGCAGTTCTTC
CASSVAQNSYNEQFF
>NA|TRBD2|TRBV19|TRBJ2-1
TGTGCCAGTTCCGGGGTAGCGGGAGTTCGGTACAATGAGCAGTTCTTC
CASSGVAGVRYNEQFF
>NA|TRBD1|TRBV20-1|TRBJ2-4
TGCAGTGCTAGAGGACAGGGAATTCAGTACTTC
CSARGQGIQYF
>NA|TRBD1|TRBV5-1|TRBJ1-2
TGCGCCAGCAGTGCAGGGGGGTACTATGGCTACACCTTC
CASSAGGYYGYTF
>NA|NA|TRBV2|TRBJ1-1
TGTGCCAGCAGTGGAACAGAACACACTGAAGCTTTCTTT
CASSGTEHTEAFF
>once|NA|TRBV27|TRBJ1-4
TGTGCCAGCAGTTCCTTCAAACAGGGAGGGGGTGAAAAACTGTTTTTT
CASSSFKQGGGEKLFF
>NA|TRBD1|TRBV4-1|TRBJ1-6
TGCGCCAGCAGCCTCCTGGACAGGGGCCTGTATAATTCACCCCTCCACTTT
CASSLLDRGLYNSPLHF
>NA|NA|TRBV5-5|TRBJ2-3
TGTGCCAGCAGCTTGGAAGGGGGGGTCTCACTAGATACGCAGTATTTT
CASSLEGGVSLDTQYF
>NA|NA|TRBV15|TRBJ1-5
TGTGCCACCAGCAGCGTGGGGGGTAATCAGCCCCAGCATTTT
CATSSVGGNQPQHF
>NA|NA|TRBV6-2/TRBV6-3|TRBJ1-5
TGTGCCAGCAGTTACAACCCCGGCGGGGCGGATAATCAGCCCCAGCATTTT
CASSYNPGGADNQPQHF
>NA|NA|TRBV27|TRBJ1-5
TGTGCCAGCAGTGAATCCGGGACAAGCAATCAGCCCCAGCATTTT
CASSESGTSNQPQHF
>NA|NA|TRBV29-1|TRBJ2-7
TGCAGCGTTGCCGGTTTCAACGAGCAGTACTTC
CSVAGFNEQYF
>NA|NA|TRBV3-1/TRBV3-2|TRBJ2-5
TGTGCCAGCAGCCAAGACGGCTTGACCCTGACCCATGGAGACCAGTACTTC
CASSQDGLTLTHGDQYF
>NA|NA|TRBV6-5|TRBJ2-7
TGTGCCAGCAGTTCCACCTTCGACGGGTCCTACGAGCAGTACTTC
CASSSTFDGSYEQYF
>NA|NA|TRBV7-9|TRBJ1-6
TGTGCCAGCAGCTTAAGGACAGTCGAGAATTCACCCCTCCACTTT
CASSLRTVENSPLHF
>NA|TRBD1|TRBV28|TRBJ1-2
TGTGCCAGCAGTCTGTGGACAGGGGGGAACTATGGCTACACCTTC
CASSLWTGGNYGYTF
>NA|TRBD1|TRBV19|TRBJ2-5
TGTGCCAGTAGCCCTCTATTTCGACAGGGGCAAGAGACCCAGTACTTC
CASSPLFRQGQETQYF
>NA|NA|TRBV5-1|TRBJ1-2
TGCGCCAGCAGGCCGACACCAAACTATGGCTACACCTTC
CASRPTPNYGYTF
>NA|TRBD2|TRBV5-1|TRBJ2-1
TGCGCCAGCAGCATGCGGGAGCCACGGCGAGGTGAGCAGTTCTTC
CASSMREPRRGEQFF
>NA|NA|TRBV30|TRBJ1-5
TGTGCCTGGAACGCAGGTAGCAATCAGCCCCAGCATTTT
CAWNAGSNQPQHF
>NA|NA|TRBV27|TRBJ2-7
TGTGCCAGCAGTACAGGCCAGGGTCGCCTTAAATACGAGCAGTACTTC
CASSTGQGRLKYEQYF
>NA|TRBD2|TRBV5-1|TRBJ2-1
TGCGCCAGCAGCTTGGGGGCCCGATGGCGGGAGGTCCACAATGAGCAGTTCTTC
CASSLGARWREVHNEQFF
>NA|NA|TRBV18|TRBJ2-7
TGTGCCAGCTCACCAGAGGGCTACGAGCAGTACTTC
CASSPEGYEQYF
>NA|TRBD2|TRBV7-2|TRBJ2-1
TGTGCCAGCAGCGCCAACCCGGGACTAGCGGGGGGGTTTAATGAGCAGTTCTTC
CASSANPGLAGGFNEQFF
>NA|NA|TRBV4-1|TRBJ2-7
TGCGCCAGCAGCCAAGTAGACAGCTTACCACAAGTTGGGCAGTACTTC
CASSQVDSLPQVGQYF